This TCR beta chain was observed in a study of T cell responses to AZD1222 COVID-19 vaccine. Study findings and constraints: Samples come after the peak T cell response, not at day 14.

Germline trimming cut 8 bases from V and 4 bases from J; bases unmatched to any gene: 7. The CDR3 runs to 13 residues. The germline V gene encodes CDR1 MNHNS and CDR2 SASEGT. Worth noting for this clone: Its antigen is unknown.

Clones were read by immunoSEQ multiplex PCR, and TCRdb kept only the in-frame ones, dropping some. This table has about 120,000 clones, 85% to 90% appearing once. The source material was peripheral blood, sampled on day 0 of AZD1222 vaccination. This TCR was sampled from an adult in good health. The chain recombines TRBV6-1 with TRBJ1-1, with TRBD1 matching 7 bases. The CDR3 loop reads CASVRQGRTEAFF. CDR3 bases: TGTGCCAGCGTAAGACAGGGCCGCACTGAAGCTTTCTTT.